The 32 T cell receptor beta chains given below trace back to one sample, sequenced in a study of graft-versus-host responses after intestinal transplantation. Method: immunoSEQ multiplex PCR; TCRdb's copy keeps in-frame clones and lacks some. The data show some 45,000 clones, roughly 90% seen once. The sample here was PBMCs, taken 524 days after transplant. All receptors derive from a human patient who received an intestinal transplant, so some T cells may come from the graft donor.

V gene TRBV15 combines with J gene TRBJ2-7; 7 bases are shared with TRBD1. The ends lost 3 bases at V and 0 bases at J; junction bases unmatched: 5. This CDR3 comprises 15 residues. Per germline, CDR1 LNHNV and CDR2 YYDKDF (reference sequence). CDR3 bases: TGTGCCACCAGCAGTCGGACAGGCAGCTCCTACGAGCAGTACTTC. Encoded protein: CATSSRTGSSYEQYF.

This chain connects TRBV18 to TRBJ2-5, with 7 bases identical to TRBD2. CDR3 length equals 14 residues. The germline V gene encodes CDR1 KGHSH and CDR2 LQKENI. V shed 3 bases, J shed 5 bases, and the junction held 6 bases outside the gene matches. The CDR3 protein is CASSPPLAEETQYF. The CDR3 DNA follows: TGTGCCAGCTCACCGCCCCTAGCGGAGGAGACCCAGTACTTC.

This clone was seen just once. The chain couples TRBV28 to TRBJ2-1, with 12 bases that match TRBD2. The CDR3 is 16 amino acids. Germline V CDR1 and CDR2: MDHEN, SYDVKM. Trimming removed 2 bases from V and 4 bases from J; junction bases left unmatched: 3. CDR3 sequence: CASSLKGTSGYNEQFF. The CDR3 bases are TGTGCCAGCAGTTTAAAGGGGACTAGCGGGTACAATGAGCAGTTCTTC.

V gene TRBV6-5 combines with J gene TRBJ2-7; D tentatively fits TRBD1 or TRBD2 (5 bases each). The CDR3 is 15 amino acids. V shed 0 bases and J shed 3 bases, with 12 bases lying between them. Germline V gene lookup returns CDR1 MNHEY and CDR2 SVGAGI. The CDR3 nucleotides read TGTGCCAGCAGTTACTCCGGGACCTCCAACTACGAGCAGTACTTC. Its protein is CASSYSGTSNYEQYF.

This clone is a singleton in its sample. This chain joins TRBV19 and TRBJ2-7, with 8 bases matching TRBD2. CDR3 length equals 14 residues. Germline CDR1 LNHDA, CDR2 SQIVND (reference sequence). Trimming cost V 3 bases and J 2 bases; bases outside gene matches: 3. CDR3 DNA: TGTGCCAGTAGTATGGGACTAGGGGCCTACGAGCAGTACTTC. The encoded protein is CASSMGLGAYEQYF.

The chain couples TRBV19 to TRBJ1-2; perhaps TRBD1 as D (5 bases). The germline gives CDR1 LNHDA, CDR2 SQIVND (reference sequence). V lost 3 bases to trimming and J lost 4 bases, with 12 bases between them. The CDR3 extends over 14 amino acids. The CDR3 region is CASSIAAGSYGYTF. CDR3 in DNA: TGTGCCAGTAGTATTGCGGCAGGGTCCTATGGCTACACCTTC.

The V and J genes are TRBV30 and TRBJ2-1; tentative D call: TRBD2 (5 bases). Looked up from germline, CDR1 is GTSNPN and CDR2 is SVGIG (reference sequence). V was cut by 7 bases and J by 7 bases, with 17 bases left in between. The CDR3 consists of 13 residues. CDR3 protein: CASRTLWGNEQFF. CDR3 DNA sequence: TGTGCCTCCCGGACTCTCTGGGGAAATGAGCAGTTCTTC. The full variable domain, its missing parts supplied by reference TRBV30 and TRBJ2-1, is SQTIHQWPATLVQPVGSPLSLECTVEGTSNPNLYWYRQAAGRGLQLLFYSVGIGQISSEVPQNLSASRPQDRQFILSSKKLLLSDSGFYLCASRTLWGNEQFFGPGTRLTVL.

This clone has a handful of counts. The CDR3 DNA reads as TGTGCCAGCAGCTTAGTGAAGTCTAGCGGGGTCTACGAGCAGTACTTC. It encodes CASSLVKSSGVYEQYF. J is TRBJ2-7 and V is TRBV11-2; 9 bases map to TRBD2. The germline CDR1 and CDR2 sequences are SGHAT and FQNNGV. CDR3 length: 16 residues. The junction had 7 bases not matched to a gene; V was cut back by 1 base and J by 3 bases.

The V gene is TRBV5-1, the J gene TRBJ2-5; D is unresolved. V gave up 5 bases and J gave up 0 bases, with 11 bases separating them. CDR1 is SGHRS, CDR2 YFSETQ, per germline. This CDR3 is 14 amino acids long. The CDR3 sequence is CASSVSANQETQYF. The CDR3 coding sequence is TGCGCCAGCAGTGTCTCGGCCAACCAAGAGACCCAGTACTTC. The variable domain in full, with the rest retrieved from reference TRBV5-1 and TRBJ2-5, is KAGVTQTPRYLIKTRGQQVTLSCSPISGHRSVSWYQQTPGQGLQFLFEYFSETQRNKGNFPGRFSGRQFSNSRSEMNVSTLELGDSALYLCASSVSANQETQYFGPGTRLLVL.

This chain uses TRBV28 with TRBJ2-7; TRBD2 aligns across 8 bases. With 6 bases clipped from V and 3 bases from J, the junction kept 7 bases outside the gene matches. The CDR3 sequence is 14 residues long. Germline assignment: CDR1 MDHEN and CDR2 SYDVKM. CDR3 DNA: TGTGCCAGCAGGGGCACGGGAGGGAACTACGAGCAGTACTTC. This sequence encodes CASRGTGGNYEQYF.

The chain's CDR3 is CASSLLGEEDTQYF. Written as DNA, the CDR3 is TGTGCCAGCAGCCTTCTAGGGGAGGAGGATACGCAGTATTTT. The chain has TRBV5-4 and TRBJ2-3; possibly TRBD2 for D (6 bases). V was trimmed by 4 bases and J by 6 bases, leaving 15 bases between them. This CDR3 is 14 amino acids long. The V gene's germline CDR1 is SGHNT and CDR2 YYREEE (reference sequence).

The chain joins TRBV30 to TRBJ1-5, with D maybe TRBD1 (5 bases). V was cut by 0 bases and J by 4 bases, with 13 bases left in between. The CDR3 has 15 amino acids. The germline V gene encodes CDR1 GTSNPN and CDR2 SVGIG (reference sequence). The CDR3, as DNA: TGTGCCTGGAGTGTAGGGCCCGGGACTAATCAGCCCCAGCATTTT. This encodes CAWSVGPGTNQPQHF.

The chain's CDR3 is CASSFGTGGGYEQYF. The CDR3 DNA sequence: TGTGCCAGCAGCTTCGGGACAGGGGGGGGGTACGAGCAGTACTTC. This chain joins TRBV5-4 and TRBJ2-7; 11 bases line up with TRBD1. The CDR3 runs to 15 residues. Germline V lookup: CDR1 SGHNT, CDR2 YYREEE (reference sequence). The J segment lost 4 bases and the V segment lost 2 bases, leaving 5 bases of the junction unmatched.

The J gene is TRBJ2-3, the V gene TRBV4-3; D tentatively fits TRBD1 or TRBD2 (6 bases each). The CDR3 length is 16 residues. CDR1 LGHNA and CDR2 YSLEER come from the germline V gene. V lost 0 bases and J 0 bases, leaving 10 bases between the germline ends. The CDR3: CASSQETGASTDTQYF. The DNA of the CDR3 is TGCGCCAGCAGCCAAGAGACGGGGGCTAGCACAGATACGCAGTATTTT.

CDR3 loop: CASSQAGDYNEQFF. DNA for the CDR3: TGCGCCAGCAGCCAAGCCGGAGATTACAATGAGCAGTTCTTC. V and J are TRBV4-3 and TRBJ2-1; D gene uncertain. Trimming pared 1 base from V and 4 bases from J, leaving 8 bases between. From germline, CDR1 is LGHNA and CDR2 YSLEER. CDR3 length: 14 amino acids.

The V gene is TRBV4-1, the J gene TRBJ2-1; TRBD2 agrees at 8 bases. J gave up 5 bases and V 2 bases, and 14 bases lay outside the gene matches. Germline V CDR1 and CDR2: MGHRA, YSYEKL. The length of the CDR3 is 18 residues. CDR3 in amino acids: CASSQIGAGGRIDNEQFF. The CDR3 nucleotides are TGCGCCAGCAGCCAAATTGGCGCGGGAGGTCGTATAGACAATGAGCAGTTCTTC.

CDR3 sequence: CASSLLGLAGSYNEQFF. As DNA, the CDR3 is TGTGCCAGCAGCTTGCTCGGACTAGCGGGATCCTACAATGAGCAGTTCTTC. V gene TRBV5-5 combines with J gene TRBJ2-1; the match to TRBD2 covers 12 bases. The germline V gene encodes CDR1 SGHKS and CDR2 YYEKEE (reference sequence). This CDR3 is built from 17 residues. With 1 base clipped from V and 1 base from J, the junction kept 3 bases outside the gene matches.

This chain uses TRBV5-6 with TRBJ1-5, with TRBD1 as a possible D gene (6 bases). With 4 bases removed from V and 1 base from J, the gap between germline ends came to 15 bases. Germline V lookup: CDR1 SGHDT, CDR2 YYEEEE. This CDR3 spans 16 amino acids. CDR3 sequence: CASSRNTGRSNQPQHF. The CDR3 nucleotides are TGTGCCAGCAGCCGGAACACAGGGAGGAGCAATCAGCCCCAGCATTTT.

The chain employs TRBV19 and TRBJ2-1, with D perhaps matching TRBD2 (5 bases). V dropped 1 base and J dropped 7 bases, with 17 bases sitting between them. There are 16 residues in the CDR3. The V gene's germline CDR1 is LNHDA and CDR2 SQIVND (reference sequence). The CDR3 region is CASSIAVSVKGNEQFF. The CDR3 nucleotides are TGTGCCAGTAGTATAGCGGTTAGCGTAAAAGGGAATGAGCAGTTCTTC.

This clone was found a few times. The V call is TRBV6-5, the J call TRBJ1-2; 8 bases line up with TRBD1. The CDR3 sequence is 15 residues long. V gave up 0 bases and J gave up 2 bases; unmatched junction bases: 2. Germline assignment: CDR1 MNHEY and CDR2 SVGAGI. The CDR3 reads CASSYSDRVNYGYTF. As DNA, the CDR3 is TGTGCCAGCAGTTACTCGGACAGGGTGAACTATGGCTACACCTTC.

CDR3 loop: CASSLPGMGGGSYEQYF. Here the CDR3 DNA reads TGTGCCAGCAGTTTACCGGGGATGGGAGGGGGATCCTACGAGCAGTACTTC. The J gene is TRBJ2-7, the V gene TRBV28, with D tentatively TRBD2 (7 bases). The V gene lost 2 bases and the J gene lost 1 base, with 18 bases spanning the gap. CDR3 length: 17 residues. The V gene's germline CDR1 is MDHEN and CDR2 SYDVKM.

The sample holds one count of this clone. The chain has TRBV6-1 and TRBJ1-1; TRBD1 matches at 7 bases. CDR1 and CDR2 (germline): MNHNS, SASEGT. The CDR3 consists of 14 residues. The V and J ends lost 8 bases and 4 bases, in that order; junction bases with no gene match: 10. CDR3 DNA: TGTGCCAGCGGGAACAGGGGACGGGGCACTGAAGCTTTCTTT. It yields the protein CASGNRGRGTEAFF.

V is TRBV7-9 and J is TRBJ2-2; TRBD1 matches at 9 bases. The germline V gene has CDR1 SEHNR and CDR2 FQNEAQ (reference sequence). After removal of 6 bases from V and 6 bases from J, the junction contained 11 bases not matched to a gene. The CDR3 spans 16 residues. The CDR3 loop is CASRSGTGKFSGELFF. CDR3 DNA: TGTGCCAGCAGGTCCGGGACAGGGAAATTTTCCGGGGAGCTGTTTTTT. Using reference TRBV7-9 and TRBJ2-2 for the parts outside the CDR3, the full variable domain is DTGVSQNPRHKITKRGQNVTFRCDPISEHNRLYWYRQTLGQGPEFLTYFQNEAQLEKSRLLSDRFSAERPKGSFSTLEIQRTEQGDSAMYLCASRSGTGKFSGELFFGEGSRLTVL.

The chain uses TRBV11-1 and TRBJ2-7; D possibly corresponds to TRBD1 (6 bases). With 5 bases removed from V and 3 bases from J, the gap between germline ends came to 20 bases. CDR3 size: 16 residues. Looked up from germline, CDR1 is SGHAT and CDR2 is FQDESV (reference sequence). The CDR3 nucleotides read TGTGCCAGCAGCGTGAACAGGGATTCATTCCTCTACGAGCAGTACTTC. Its translation is CASSVNRDSFLYEQYF.

The V call is TRBV5-5, the J call TRBJ1-5, with D tentatively TRBD1 (6 bases). This CDR3 is built from 15 residues. Between the trimmed V and J ends, which lost 4 bases and 4 bases, there was a span of 15 bases. Germline CDR1 SGHKS, CDR2 YYEKEE (reference sequence). The CDR3 loop is CASSLQGLSNQPQHF. The CDR3 DNA reads TGTGCCAGCAGCCTACAGGGCCTCTCTAATCAGCCCCAGCATTTT.

The chain joins TRBV5-1 to TRBJ2-3, with 9 bases identical to TRBD2. Germline CDR1 SGHRS, CDR2 YFSETQ. The length of the CDR3 is 16 residues. V shed 1 base and J 5 bases; nucleotides not matched to a gene: 8. The CDR3 nucleotides are TGCGCCAGCAGCTTGCTGGTAGCGGGGGACGGAGATACGCAGTATTTT. This sequence encodes CASSLLVAGDGDTQYF.

This clone was seen just once. This chain connects TRBV18 to TRBJ1-4; D is ambiguous. This CDR3 region has 14 residues. The germline CDR1 and CDR2 sequences are KGHSH and LQKENI. With 2 bases removed from V and 7 bases from J, the gap between germline ends came to 11 bases. DNA of the CDR3: TGTGCCAGCTCACCAGAGAGAGCGAGTGAAAAACTGTTTTTT. It codes for CASSPERASEKLFF.

The rearrangement uses TRBV18 and TRBJ1-3, with D perhaps matching TRBD1 (5 bases). CDR3 length equals 15 residues. The germline V gene encodes CDR1 KGHSH and CDR2 LQKENI. V was cut by 4 bases and J by 4 bases, with 14 bases left in between. The CDR3 reads CASSLAQGVGNTIYF. The CDR3 region has the DNA TGTGCCAGCTCACTAGCTCAAGGGGTCGGAAACACCATATATTTT.

The V call is TRBV5-6, the J call TRBJ2-1; TRBD2 matches 12 bases. In germline, CDR1 is SGHDT, CDR2 YYEEEE. Trimming cost V 3 bases and J 8 bases; bases outside gene matches: 6. The CDR3 runs 15 residues. This CDR3 is CASSSWTSGTDEQFF. CDR3 coding DNA: TGTGCCAGCAGCTCTTGGACTAGCGGGACCGATGAGCAGTTCTTC. Full variable domain (outside the CDR3, taken from reference TRBV5-6 and TRBJ2-1): DAGVTQSPTHLIKTRGQQVTLRCSPKSGHDTVSWYQQALGQGPQFIFQYYEEEERQRGNFPDRFSGHQFPNYSSELNVNALLLGDSALYLCASSSWTSGTDEQFFGPGTRLTVL.

J is TRBJ2-1 and V is TRBV28; unclear D gene. Germline V gives CDR1 MDHEN, CDR2 SYDVKM. CDR3 length equals 14 residues. V was pared by 1 base and J by 3 bases, with 7 bases between. CDR3 coding DNA: TGTGCCAGCAGTTTATCCCCCAGCTACAATGAGCAGTTCTTC. Residues: CASSLSPSYNEQFF.

The chain joins TRBV19 to TRBJ2-2; 9 positions agree with TRBD1. The CDR3 has 15 residues. Trimming at V came to 5 bases and at J to 1 base, leaving 2 bases not matched to a gene. Germline CDR1 and CDR2: LNHDA and SQIVND (reference sequence). In DNA form, the CDR3 reads TGTGCCAGTAGTGAGGGACAGGGGAACACCGGGGAGCTGTTTTTT. Translating it yields CASSEGQGNTGELFF. Filled out from reference TRBV19 and TRBJ2-2, the complete variable domain reads DGGITQSPKYLFRKEGQNVTLSCEQNLNHDAMYWYRQDPGQGLRLIYYSQIVNDFQKGDIAEGYSVSREKKESFPLTVTSAQKNPTAFYLCASSEGQGNTGELFFGEGSRLTVL.

The chain combines TRBV5-1 with TRBJ2-1, with 12 bases fitting TRBD2. With V trimmed by 5 bases and J by 4 bases, 1 base remained unmatched. Per the germline V gene, CDR1 is SGHRS and CDR2 is YFSETQ. This CDR3 has 14 residues. The CDR3, as DNA: TGCGCCAGCAGGACTAGCGGGGGATACAATGAGCAGTTCTTC. Its protein product is CASRTSGGYNEQFF.